This entry lists 28 T cell receptor beta chains sequenced from one sample in a study of T cells in localized non-small cell lung cancer. The data were produced by immunoSEQ multiplex PCR, yet TCRdb's version contains in-frame clones alone and is incomplete. The repertoire consists of roughly 14,000 clones, with 80% to 85% occurring once and the leading ten covering more than 3.5%. The sequencing used peripheral blood, collected before any cancer treatment. Source of these receptors: a female donor over 55 with stage I squamous cell lung carcinoma.

A single count supports this clone. The chain couples TRBV21-1 to TRBJ2-4; the D call of TRBD2 is as the table states it, not checked on the DNA. TRBV21-1 is tagged as a pseudogene. This CDR3 has 19 amino acids. The DNA for the CDR3 is TGTGCCAGCAGCAAATGGGAGGCAGGGTTGAGAATCGCCAAAAACATTCAGTACTTC. It is translated as CASSKWEAGLRIAKNIQYF.

The genes are TRBV11-2 and TRBJ2-7; 8 nucleotides agree with TRBD2. Germline trimming cut 5 bases from V and 5 bases from J; bases unmatched to any gene: 11. This CDR3 comprises 15 residues. Germline values: CDR1 SGHAT, CDR2 FQNNGV. Here the CDR3 reads CASSAIAGKRDEQYF. DNA for the CDR3: TGTGCCAGCAGCGCTATAGCGGGGAAGAGGGACGAGCAGTACTTC.

The chain recombines TRBV4-3 with TRBJ1-2, with D perhaps TRBD1 (6 bases). Trimming removed 0 bases at V and 8 bases at J, with 13 bases between. Germline V lookup: CDR1 LGHNA, CDR2 YSLEER. The CDR3 has 14 amino acids. The CDR3 is CASSQDPSGVGYTF. CDR3 coding DNA: TGCGCCAGCAGCCAAGATCCCTCAGGGGTCGGCTACACCTTC.

This chain joins TRBV9 and TRBJ2-7; 10 bases map to TRBD2. The length of the CDR3 is 14 residues. From germline, CDR1 is SGDLS and CDR2 YYNGEE. Unmatched junction bases numbered 4, after V lost 1 base and J lost 6 bases. CDR3 protein: CASSVTSGVVEQYF. The CDR3 DNA reads TGTGCCAGCAGCGTAACTAGCGGGGTCGTCGAGCAGTACTTC.

This clone was observed a few times. The gene calls are TRBV7-2 and TRBJ1-5; 9 bases line up with TRBD1. The CDR3 has 15 residues. V was pared by 5 bases and J by 2 bases, with 4 bases of the junction left unmatched. The germline V gene encodes CDR1 SGHTA and CDR2 FQGNSA. CDR3 bases: TGTGCCAGCAGCCGCCGGACAGGGGGCAATCAGCCCCAGCATTTT. Protein: CASSRRTGGNQPQHF.

V is TRBV18 and J is TRBJ2-7, with a tentative D call TRBD1 (6 bases). Germline V gene data show CDR1 as KGHSH and CDR2 as LQKENI. Between the trimmed V and J ends, which lost 6 bases and 5 bases, there was a span of 20 bases. The CDR3 consists of 15 residues. The CDR3 DNA is TGTGCCAGCTCCCGGAAGGTGGGGGCCGGACACGAGCAGTACTTC. Its protein product is CASSRKVGAGHEQYF.

The CDR3 region has the DNA TGCGCCAGAGACGGGACAGGGGGACCCTACGAGCAGTACTTC. Encoded protein: CARDGTGGPYEQYF. The rearrangement joins TRBV5-1 to TRBJ2-7; 11 nucleotides align to TRBD1. The length of the CDR3 is 14 residues. The germline gives CDR1 SGHRS, CDR2 YFSETQ. V dropped 8 bases and J dropped 2; count of bases not matched to a gene: 6. Supplemented by reference TRBV5-1 and TRBJ2-7, the full variable domain reads KAGVTQTPRYLIKTRGQQVTLSCSPISGHRSVSWYQQTPGQGLQFLFEYFSETQRNKGNFPGRFSGRQFSNSRSEMNVSTLELGDSALYLCARDGTGGPYEQYFGPGTRLTVT.

The genes are TRBV11-2 and TRBJ2-7; no firm D call. Trimming shortened V by 4 bases and J by 7 bases, and 8 bases separated the two germline ends. Germline V gene lookup returns CDR1 SGHAT and CDR2 FQNNGV. CDR3 length equals 11 residues. The CDR3 bases are TGTGCCAGCAGCTGGATCGGGGAGCAGTACTTC. Translation: CASSWIGEQYF. Full variable domain (outside the CDR3, taken from reference TRBV11-2 and TRBJ2-7): EAGVAQSPRYKIIEKRQSVAFWCNPISGHATLYWYQQILGQGPKLLIQFQNNGVVDDSQLPKDRFSAERLKGVDSTLKIQPAKLEDSAVYLCASSWIGEQYFGPGTRLTVT.

In its sample, this clone was seen once. CDR3 DNA sequence: TGTGCCAGCCGGGGACTAGCGGGGGGAGTTCTCCCCAAACCCGATGAGCAGTTCTTC. Translating it yields CASRGLAGGVLPKPDEQFF. The chain carries TRBV27 and TRBJ2-1, with TRBD2 matching 15 bases. V lost 8 bases, J lost 8 bases, and 19 bases stayed unmatched. In germline, CDR1 is MNHEY, CDR2 SMNVEV (reference sequence). The CDR3 extends over 19 amino acids.

This clone has just a few counts. Here the CDR3 reads CASSLVWRGEQYF. The CDR3 DNA reads TGTGCCAGCAGCTTAGTATGGCGGGGCGAGCAGTACTTC. The chain carries TRBV7-2 and TRBJ2-7; tentatively, D is TRBD2 (6 bases). Trimming stripped 1 base from V and 6 bases from J, with 10 bases between. The CDR3 runs 13 residues. Per the germline V gene, CDR1 is SGHTA and CDR2 is FQGNSA.

This clone was observed once. This chain joins TRBV9 and TRBJ2-7, with D hard to call. V shed 0 bases and J shed 0 bases, with 7 bases lying between them. The CDR3 contains 14 residues. Germline V lookup: CDR1 SGDLS, CDR2 YYNGEE. CDR3 DNA: TGTGCCAGCAGCGTAGTGCAGAACTCCTACGAGCAGTACTTC. Translation gives CASSVVQNSYEQYF.

There are a few counts of this clone. The chain combines TRBV10-3 with TRBJ2-7; D is uncertain. CDR1 and CDR2 from the germline V gene are ENHRY and SYGVKD. V was trimmed by 0 bases and J by 7 bases, leaving 13 bases between them. This CDR3 spans 14 amino acids. CDR3 DNA sequence: TGTGCCATCAGTGAGTCGGGGTCAACGAAGGAGCAGTACTTC. Translation gives CAISESGSTKEQYF.

The chain carries TRBV7-2 and TRBJ1-1; D is perhaps TRBD1 (5 bases). Per germline, CDR1 SGHTA and CDR2 FQGNSA. The CDR3 length is 15 residues. Trimming pared 4 bases from V and 1 base from J, leaving 13 bases between. The CDR3, as DNA: TGTGCCAGCAGCTCCTTCGACAGTTCGAACACTGAAGCTTTCTTT. This encodes CASSSFDSSNTEAFF.

CDR3 region: CASNQGQGSSPLHF. DNA of the CDR3: TGTGCCAGCAATCAGGGACAGGGATCCTCACCCCTCCACTTT. The chain is built from TRBV6-5 and TRBJ1-6; 9 bases are shared with TRBD1. The germline V gene encodes CDR1 MNHEY and CDR2 SVGAGI. The CDR3 totals 14 residues. V gave up 7 bases and J gave up 10 bases; unmatched junction bases: 8.

This chain links TRBV9 with TRBJ2-7; perhaps TRBD2 as D (6 bases). CDR3 length equals 13 residues. V lost 0 bases and J lost 5, with 9 bases in between. Germline V lookup: CDR1 SGDLS, CDR2 YYNGEE. CDR3 protein: CASSVAGGNEQYF. DNA of the CDR3: TGTGCCAGCAGCGTAGCTGGCGGGAACGAGCAGTACTTC.

This clone was detected only a few times. The sample carries other DNA sequences with the same CDR3. The rearrangement uses TRBV12-1 and TRBJ1-5. TRBV12-1 is a listed pseudogene. The CDR3 has 15 amino acids. The CDR3 loop reads CASSWGTARNQPQHF. Here the CDR3 DNA reads TGTGCCAGCAGCTGGGGGACGGCTCGGAATCAGCCCCAGCATTTT.

This clone was picked up one time. This chain's CDR3 is CASSPLGDRGSNQPQHF. The DNA for the CDR3 is TGTGCCAGCAGCCCTTTGGGAGACAGGGGGAGCAATCAGCCCCAGCATTTT. V is TRBV7-6 and J is TRBJ1-5; 9 bases fit TRBD1. CDR1 is SGHVS, CDR2 FNYEAQ, per germline. Trimming took 5 bases from V and 1 from J; bases not matched to a gene: 9. The CDR3 length is 17 residues.

This chain links TRBV5-5 with TRBJ2-7; tentatively, D is TRBD1 (5 bases). This CDR3 comprises 14 residues. From germline, CDR1 is SGHKS and CDR2 YYEKEE (reference sequence). The V end was cut by 1 base, the J end by 4 bases, with 12 bases between. The CDR3 nucleotides are TGTGCCAGCAGCTTGACGGCAGGGTCGTACGAGCAGTACTTC. This gives the protein CASSLTAGSYEQYF.

As concerns this clone: The germline gene is not matched at one end of the junction; a read error may be the cause. The chain carries TRBV9 and TRBJ1-1; D is possibly TRBD1 (6 bases). Germline lookup yields CDR1 SGDLS and CDR2 YYNGEE. This CDR3 spans 12 amino acids. The CDR3 sequence is CASSSGTPFVSF. The CDR3 nucleotides are TGTGCCAGCAGCTCTGGGACACCTTTCGTGTCGTTT.

The rearrangement uses TRBV7-2 and TRBJ1-2, with a possible D match to TRBD1 (5 bases). Germline V gene lookup returns CDR1 SGHTA and CDR2 FQGNSA. V dropped 1 base and J dropped 4 bases, with 19 bases sitting between them. This CDR3 region has 17 residues. This chain's CDR3 is CASSLGFSSRGGYGYTF. The CDR3 coding sequence is TGTGCCAGCAGCTTAGGTTTCTCCTCGAGGGGAGGCTATGGCTACACCTTC.

The V gene is TRBV4-1, the J gene TRBJ1-2; tentatively, D is TRBD1 (5 bases). The CDR3 has 12 residues. Trimming shortened V by 4 bases and J by 4 bases, and 7 bases separated the two germline ends. Germline lookup yields CDR1 MGHRA and CDR2 YSYEKL. Written as DNA, the CDR3 is TGCGCCAGCAGCCTTGGGACCTATGGCTACACCTTC. Its translation: CASSLGTYGYTF.

The rearrangement joins TRBV2 to TRBJ1-6, with a weak D call TRBD1 (6 bases). V was pared by 11 bases and J by 6 bases, with 20 bases between. The CDR3 is made up of 15 amino acids. The germline CDR1 and CDR2 sequences are SNHLY and FYNNEI. CDR3 in amino acids: CASRGSTGANSPLHF. CDR3 DNA: TGTGCCTCGAGAGGATCGACAGGAGCTAATTCACCCCTCCACTTT.

This chain links TRBV5-5 with TRBJ1-5; D gene unclear. The length of the CDR3 is 14 residues. Trimming shortened V by 2 bases and J by 5 bases, and 11 bases separated the two germline ends. Germline CDR1 is SGHKS and CDR2 is YYEKEE (reference sequence). CDR3 bases: TGTGCCAGCAGCTTATCTTTTGGGCATCAGCCCCAGCATTTT. It specifies CASSLSFGHQPQHF.

The chain joins TRBV5-6 to TRBJ2-7; TRBD1 matches at 8 bases. Trimming removed 4 bases from V and 6 bases from J; junction bases left unmatched: 3. Germline assignment: CDR1 SGHDT and CDR2 YYEEEE. The CDR3 is made up of 12 amino acids. The CDR3 DNA sequence: TGTGCCAGCAGCCCCGACAGGGGCGAGCAGTACTTC. The encoded protein is CASSPDRGEQYF.

The V gene is TRBV14, the J gene TRBJ2-1, with 8 bases fitting TRBD2. Germline assignment: CDR1 SGHDN and CDR2 FVKESK. CDR3 length equals 15 residues. The ends lost 7 bases at V and 3 bases at J; junction bases unmatched: 8. The CDR3 loop is CASTVSGGGYNEQFF. The CDR3 coding sequence is TGTGCCAGCACCGTCTCCGGGGGGGGCTACAATGAGCAGTTCTTC.

The chain uses TRBV4-3 and TRBJ2-3; either TRBD1 or TRBD2 may fit D (5 bases each). V was shortened by 1 base and J by 5 bases, with 13 bases between the two germline ends. Germline V gene sequence: CDR1 LGHNA, CDR2 YSLEER. CDR3 size: 15 residues. CDR3 nucleotides: TGCGCCAGCAGCCAAGGTCAGGCTGGGGGAGATACGCAGTATTTT. Residues: CASSQGQAGGDTQYF.

The table lists this clone with a count of one. CDR3 nucleotide sequence: TGCAGCGTTGAAATAGGTGGTCTGATCACCGGGGAGCTGTTTTTT. Translating it yields CSVEIGGLITGELFF. The chain carries TRBV29-1 and TRBJ2-2; D call uncertain. Germline loops: CDR1 SQVTM, CDR2 ANQGSEA. This CDR3 is 15 amino acids long. Trimming removed 2 bases from V and 4 bases from J, with 14 bases in between.

The chain joins TRBV9 to TRBJ1-6; D unresolved. CDR1 is SGDLS, CDR2 YYNGEE, per germline. Between the trimmed V and J ends, which lost 0 bases and 7 bases, there was a span of 8 bases. The length of the CDR3 is 14 residues. The CDR3 DNA reads as TGTGCCAGCAGCGTAGAAGGAGGAAATTCACCCCTCCACTTT. Amino acids: CASSVEGGNSPLHF.